Here is one T cell receptor beta chain with its context. These data belong to a study of blood T cell repertoires in COVID-19. At the level of the study: The United States, Italy and Spain provided the acute and convalescent COVID-19 samples. From T cells, B-cell-depleted T cells, or PBMCs came the material, which was cDNA or gDNA.

Original processing notes: Reference gene primer amplification gave nucleated cell count estimates. Clones were read by immunoSEQ multiplex PCR, and TCRdb kept only the in-frame ones, dropping some. From that table come the V and J calls and clone size; the DNA was used to work out D and trimming. The sample includes roughly 200,000 clones, 75% to 90% of them seen just once. Germline CDR1 reads SGHRS; CDR2 reads YFSETQ. The CDR3 contains 13 residues. The V and J ends lost 1 base and 2 bases respectively, with 7 bases between them. The rearrangement joins TRBV5-1 to TRBJ2-7; D remains unclear. The sequencing input was peripheral blood. The sequence came from a woman of 80 years or more with COVID-19, enrolled during active disease. For the CDR3, the DNA is TGCGCCAGCAGCTTGCAGTCACCCTACGAGCAGTACTTC. It codes for CASSLQSPYEQYF.